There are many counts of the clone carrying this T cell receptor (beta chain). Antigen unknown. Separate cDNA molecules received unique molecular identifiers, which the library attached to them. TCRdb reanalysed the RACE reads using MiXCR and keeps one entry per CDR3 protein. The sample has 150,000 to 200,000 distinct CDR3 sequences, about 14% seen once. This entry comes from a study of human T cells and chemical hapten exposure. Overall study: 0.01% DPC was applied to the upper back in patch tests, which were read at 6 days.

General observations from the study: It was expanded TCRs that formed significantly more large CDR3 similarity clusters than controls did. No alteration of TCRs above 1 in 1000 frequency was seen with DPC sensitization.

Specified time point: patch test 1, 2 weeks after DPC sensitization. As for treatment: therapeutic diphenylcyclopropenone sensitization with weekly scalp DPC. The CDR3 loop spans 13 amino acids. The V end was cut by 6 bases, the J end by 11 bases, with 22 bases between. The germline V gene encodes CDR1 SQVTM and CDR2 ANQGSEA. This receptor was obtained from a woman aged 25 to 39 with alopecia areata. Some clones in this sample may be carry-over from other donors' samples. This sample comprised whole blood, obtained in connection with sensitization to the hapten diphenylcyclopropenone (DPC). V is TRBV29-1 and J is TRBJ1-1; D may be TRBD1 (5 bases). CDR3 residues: CSVALGQGRGAFF. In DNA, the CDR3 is TGCAGCGTCGCTCTCGGTCAGGGCCGGGGTGCTTTCTTT.